This TCR beta chain was obtained from a study of T-cell memory formation after mild COVID-19. TCRdb re-analysed the 5' RACE reads in MiXCR, keeping a single row per CDR3 protein. The table lists over 400,000 distinct CDR3 sequences, less than 25% of them singletons. This clonotype was detected a few times. No antigen is known for it. Study-wide points: The study found contracting CD4+ clones mainly in CM and EM and contracting CD8+ clones in EMRA. Several responding clones turned up in pre-infection memory, indicating that cross-reactive memory may have taken part.

The clonotype was recovered from an adult woman who had mild COVID-19 (a few samples of this study predate the infection). Cell type and time point are not known. The sample consisted of PBMCs or a T cell subset sorted from them (not recorded which).

Here the CDR3 reads CATSALLSSYNEQFF. CDR3 bases: TGTGCCACCAGTGCACTCTTAAGCTCCTACAATGAGCAGTTCTTC. The chain couples TRBV24-1 to TRBJ2-1; D call uncertain. There are 15 residues in the CDR3. The V gene's germline CDR1 is KGHDR and CDR2 SFDVKD. V lost 5 bases to trimming and J lost 0 bases, with 10 bases between them.